This T cell receptor beta chain appears in the sequencing data of a study of cytomegalovirus exposure and HLA in healthy donors. PCR amplification relied on 60 Vbeta primers (plus 13 Jbeta primers). Produced via immunoSEQ multiplex PCR; TCRdb's table is partial and in-frame only. The sample gives approximately 160,000 clones, about 81% of which show up once; 2.5% to 3% is in the top ten. This TCR derives from a woman between 45 and 60 years old in good health and CMV-seropositive. Sequences were obtained from PBMCs.

This CDR3 is CASSPPGTGPSPLHF. The DNA of the CDR3 is TGTGCCAGCAGCCCTCCCGGGACAGGACCTTCACCCCTCCACTTT. This sequence joins TRBV9 and TRBJ1-6; TRBD1 agrees at 8 bases. CDR1 and CDR2 from the germline V gene are SGDLS and YYNGEE. V was pared by 4 bases and J by 9 bases, with 9 bases of the junction left unmatched. This CDR3 comprises 15 residues.